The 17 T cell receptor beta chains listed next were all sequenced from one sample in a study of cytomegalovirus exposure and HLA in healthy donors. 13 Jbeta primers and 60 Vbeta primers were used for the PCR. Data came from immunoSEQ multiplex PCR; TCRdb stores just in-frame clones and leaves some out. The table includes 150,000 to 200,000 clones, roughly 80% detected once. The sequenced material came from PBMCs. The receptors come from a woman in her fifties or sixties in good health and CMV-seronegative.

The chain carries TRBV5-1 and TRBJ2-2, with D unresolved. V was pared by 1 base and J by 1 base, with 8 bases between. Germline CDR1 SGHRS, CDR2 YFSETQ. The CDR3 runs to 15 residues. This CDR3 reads CASSLSSGNTGELFF. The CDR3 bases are TGCGCCAGCAGCTTGAGCTCTGGGAACACCGGGGAGCTGTTTTTT.

CDR3 nucleotides: TGTGCCAGCAGCTTAGAGGCAGGGGCGGCCTACGAGCAGTACTTC. It translates to CASSLEAGAAYEQYF. The chain combines TRBV7-6 with TRBJ2-7; D may be TRBD1 (6 bases). This CDR3 has 15 amino acids. The V gene lost 1 base and the J gene lost 2 bases, with 12 bases spanning the gap. The germline V gene has CDR1 SGHVS and CDR2 FNYEAQ.

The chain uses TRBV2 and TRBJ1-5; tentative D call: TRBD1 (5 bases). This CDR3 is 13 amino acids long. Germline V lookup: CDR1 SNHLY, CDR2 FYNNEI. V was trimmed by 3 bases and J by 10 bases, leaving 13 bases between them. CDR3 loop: CASSDGGIGPQHF. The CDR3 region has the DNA TGTGCCAGCAGTGATGGGGGGATCGGACCCCAGCATTTT.

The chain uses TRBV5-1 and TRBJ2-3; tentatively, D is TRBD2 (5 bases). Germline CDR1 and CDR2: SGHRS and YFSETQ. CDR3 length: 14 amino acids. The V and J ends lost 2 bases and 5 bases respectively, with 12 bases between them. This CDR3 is CASSLVIREDTQYF. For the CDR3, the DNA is TGCGCCAGCAGCTTAGTAATCCGGGAAGATACGCAGTATTTT.

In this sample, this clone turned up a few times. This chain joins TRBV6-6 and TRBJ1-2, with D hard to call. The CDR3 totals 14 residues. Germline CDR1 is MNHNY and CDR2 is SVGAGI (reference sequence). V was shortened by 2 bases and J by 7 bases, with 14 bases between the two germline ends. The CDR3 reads CASSYDRGFGGYTF. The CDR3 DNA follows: TGTGCCAGCAGTTACGATCGGGGTTTTGGTGGCTACACCTTC.

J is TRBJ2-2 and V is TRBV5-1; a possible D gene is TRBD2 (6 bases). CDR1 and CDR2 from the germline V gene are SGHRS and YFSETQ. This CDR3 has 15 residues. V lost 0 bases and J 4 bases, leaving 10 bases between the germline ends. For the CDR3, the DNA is TGCGCCAGCAGCTTGGACGGGAGCCCCACCGGGGAGCTGTTTTTT. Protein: CASSLDGSPTGELFF.

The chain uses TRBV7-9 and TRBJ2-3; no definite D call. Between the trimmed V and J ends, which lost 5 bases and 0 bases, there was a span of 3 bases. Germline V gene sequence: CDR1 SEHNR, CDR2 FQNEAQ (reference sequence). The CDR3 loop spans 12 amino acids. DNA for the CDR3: TGTGCCAGCAGCCCAAGCACAGATACGCAGTATTTT. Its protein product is CASSPSTDTQYF.

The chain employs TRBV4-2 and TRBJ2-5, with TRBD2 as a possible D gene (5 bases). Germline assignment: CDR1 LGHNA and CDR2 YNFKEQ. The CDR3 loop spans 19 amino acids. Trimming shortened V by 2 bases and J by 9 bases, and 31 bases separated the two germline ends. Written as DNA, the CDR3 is TGTGCCAGCAGCCAACTAAGTCCGGCTTCGGCTGTCCACGGGGTCGCCCAGTACTTC. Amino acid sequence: CASSQLSPASAVHGVAQYF.

CDR3 residues: CASTRTSGSTDTQYF. The CDR3 DNA sequence: TGTGCCAGTACCCGGACTAGCGGGAGTACAGATACGCAGTATTTT. The J gene is TRBJ2-3, the V gene TRBV19; 13 positions match TRBD2. With 7 bases clipped from V and 3 bases from J, the junction kept 4 bases outside the gene matches. The CDR3 has 15 amino acids. CDR1 LNHDA and CDR2 SQIVND come from the germline V gene (reference sequence).

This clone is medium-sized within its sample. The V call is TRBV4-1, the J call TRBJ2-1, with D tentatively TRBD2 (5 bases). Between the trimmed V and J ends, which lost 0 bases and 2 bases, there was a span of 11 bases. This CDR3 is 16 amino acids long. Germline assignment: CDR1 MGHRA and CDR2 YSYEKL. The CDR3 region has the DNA TGCGCCAGCAGCCAAGAGACTTCCGGGACCTACAATGAGCAGTTCTTC. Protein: CASSQETSGTYNEQFF.

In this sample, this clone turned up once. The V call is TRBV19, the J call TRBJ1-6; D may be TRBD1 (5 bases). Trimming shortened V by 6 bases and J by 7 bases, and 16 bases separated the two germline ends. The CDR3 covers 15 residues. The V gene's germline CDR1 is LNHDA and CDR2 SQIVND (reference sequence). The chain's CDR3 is CASSLRRRDNSPLHF. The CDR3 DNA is TGTGCCAGTAGCCTGCGTCGGAGGGACAATTCACCCCTCCACTTT.

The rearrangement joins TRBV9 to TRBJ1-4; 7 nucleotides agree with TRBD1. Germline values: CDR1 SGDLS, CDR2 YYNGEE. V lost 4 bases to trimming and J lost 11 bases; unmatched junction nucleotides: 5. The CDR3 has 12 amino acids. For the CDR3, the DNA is TGTGCCAGCAGCCCACAGGGGAATAAACTGTTTTTT. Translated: CASSPQGNKLFF.

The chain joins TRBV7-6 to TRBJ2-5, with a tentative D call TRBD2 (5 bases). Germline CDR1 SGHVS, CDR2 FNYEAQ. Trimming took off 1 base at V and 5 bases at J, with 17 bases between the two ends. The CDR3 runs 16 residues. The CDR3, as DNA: TGTGCCAGCAGCTTAGACGCGGGCAGGCCGGGGGAGACCCAGTACTTC. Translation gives CASSLDAGRPGETQYF.

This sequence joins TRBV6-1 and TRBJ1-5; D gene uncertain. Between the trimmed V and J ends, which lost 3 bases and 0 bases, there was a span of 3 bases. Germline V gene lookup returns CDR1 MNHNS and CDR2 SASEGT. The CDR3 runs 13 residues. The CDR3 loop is CASSEASNQPQHF. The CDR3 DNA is TGTGCCAGCAGTGAGGCTAGCAATCAGCCCCAGCATTTT.

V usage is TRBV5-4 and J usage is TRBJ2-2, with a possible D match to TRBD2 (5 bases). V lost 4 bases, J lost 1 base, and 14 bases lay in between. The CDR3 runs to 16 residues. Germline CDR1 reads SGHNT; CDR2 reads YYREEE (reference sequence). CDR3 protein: CASSLPGGLNTGELFF. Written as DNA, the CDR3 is TGTGCCAGCAGCCTACCCGGAGGCCTGAACACCGGGGAGCTGTTTTTT.

In DNA, the CDR3 is TGTGCCAGCAGCATTAGGACAGGGGGAATAAATGAAAAACTGTTTTTT. It encodes CASSIRTGGINEKLFF. The chain is built from TRBV28 and TRBJ1-4, with 10 bases identical to TRBD1. Germline lookup yields CDR1 MDHEN and CDR2 SYDVKM. Losses at the gene ends were 6 bases for V and 5 bases for J; bases not matched to a gene: 9. This CDR3 contains 16 residues. The full variable domain, its missing parts supplied by reference TRBV28 and TRBJ1-4, is DVKVTQSSRYLVKRTGEKVFLECVQDMDHENMFWYRQDPGLGLRLIYFSYDVKMKEKGDIPEGYSVSREKKERFSLILESASTNQTSMYLCASSIRTGGINEKLFFGSGTQLSVL.

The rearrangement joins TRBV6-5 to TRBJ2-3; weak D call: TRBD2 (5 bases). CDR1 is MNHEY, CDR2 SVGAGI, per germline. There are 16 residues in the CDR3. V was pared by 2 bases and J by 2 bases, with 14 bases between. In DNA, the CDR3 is TGTGCCAGCAGTTACCGGGGTTTGGCGGCCACAGATACGCAGTATTTT. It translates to CASSYRGLAATDTQYF.